The 21 T cell receptor beta chains in this list originate from one sample, sequenced in a study of cytomegalovirus exposure and HLA in healthy donors. 13 Jbeta primers and 60 Vbeta primers were used for the PCR. The method was immunoSEQ multiplex PCR; TCRdb's version includes in-frame clones alone and lacks a portion of them. The data show about 90,000 clones, approximately 84% seen once. The source material was PBMCs. The receptors come from a man aged 18-30 years in good health and CMV-seronegative.

The rearrangement links TRBV30 to TRBJ2-5; 11 bases are a match to TRBD2. V lost 8 bases to trimming and J lost 0 bases; unmatched junction nucleotides: 20. There are 19 residues in the CDR3. CDR1 is GTSNPN, CDR2 SVGIG, per germline (reference sequence). The CDR3: CAPRQGLAGGGVHQETQYF. The DNA of the CDR3 is TGTGCCCCACGCCAGGGGCTAGCGGGAGGCGGGGTCCACCAAGAGACCCAGTACTTC. Full variable domain (outside the CDR3, taken from reference TRBV30 and TRBJ2-5): SQTIHQWPATLVQPVGSPLSLECTVEGTSNPNLYWYRQAAGRGLQLLFYSVGIGQISSEVPQNLSASRPQDRQFILSSKKLLLSDSGFYLCAPRQGLAGGGVHQETQYFGPGTRLLVL.

Only one count was recorded for this clone. The rearrangement uses TRBV25-1 and TRBJ2-7; D is possibly TRBD2 (8 bases). Per the germline V gene, CDR1 is MGHDK and CDR2 is SYGVNS. There are 16 residues in the CDR3. The ends were cut back, 5 bases at V and 6 bases at J, with 23 bases in the middle. The DNA of the CDR3 is TGTGCCAGCAGTAGGGGGGACAGCGGGAGTACGAGCGAGCAGTACTTC. Residues: CASSRGDSGSTSEQYF.

This chain links TRBV10-2 with TRBJ2-4; 15 nucleotides agree with TRBD2. There are 19 residues in the CDR3. Trimming removed 10 bases from V and 0 bases from J; junction bases left unmatched: 13. CDR1 WSHSY and CDR2 SAAADI come from the germline V gene. The CDR3 sequence is CATRSGLAGGDLAKNIQYF. CDR3 DNA sequence: TGCGCCACCAGAAGCGGACTAGCGGGAGGGGATCTAGCCAAAAACATTCAGTACTTC.

The CDR3 DNA is TGCGCCAGCAGCTTGGTTGCAGGGAACACTGAAGCTTTCTTT. It yields the protein CASSLVAGNTEAFF. The rearrangement joins TRBV5-1 to TRBJ1-1; no clear D. Germline V CDR1 and CDR2: SGHRS, YFSETQ. The length of the CDR3 is 14 residues. The V end lost 0 bases, the J end lost 1 base, and 7 bases lay between the germline ends.

This chain joins TRBV7-2 and TRBJ1-2; D not certain. The CDR3 consists of 12 residues. V shed 5 bases and J shed 4 bases, with 8 bases lying between them. Germline CDR1 SGHTA, CDR2 FQGNSA. The CDR3 DNA sequence: TGTGCCAGCAGCATATGGCCCTATGGCTACACCTTC. Protein: CASSIWPYGYTF.

The genes are TRBV9 and TRBJ1-3; no definite D call. The CDR3 has 10 amino acids. Germline V gives CDR1 SGDLS, CDR2 YYNGEE. The germline V and J ends were trimmed by 7 bases and 4 bases, with 3 bases remaining between them. The CDR3 is CASGGNTIYF. Written as DNA, the CDR3 is TGTGCCAGCGGCGGAAACACCATATATTTT. Based on the CDR3 plus reference TRBV9 and TRBJ1-3, the full variable domain is DSGVTQTPKHLITATGQRVTLRCSPRSGDLSVYWYQQSLDQGLQFLIQYYNGEERAKGNILERFSAQQFPDLHSELNLSSLELGDSALYFCASGGNTIYFGEGSWLTVV.

This clone was picked up a small number of times. The chain couples TRBV7-6 to TRBJ2-1; the D gene is possibly TRBD2 (6 bases). CDR1 SGHVS and CDR2 FNYEAQ come from the germline V gene. This CDR3 contains 15 residues. V lost 3 bases to trimming and J lost 8 bases, with 17 bases between them. The CDR3 sequence is CASSFDVRETHEQFF. CDR3 coding DNA: TGTGCCAGCAGCTTTGACGTCCGGGAGACGCATGAGCAGTTCTTC.

The gene calls are TRBV7-2 and TRBJ2-5; D possibly corresponds to TRBD2 (7 bases). V was clipped by 5 bases and J by 4 bases, with 11 bases between them. CDR1 and CDR2 (germline): SGHTA, FQGNSA. This CDR3 region has 13 residues. CDR3 sequence (DNA): TGTGCCAGCAGCCGAGGGGGGGGAGAGACCCAGTACTTC. This gives the protein CASSRGGGETQYF.

The genes are TRBV27 and TRBJ2-3; tentative D call: TRBD2 (6 bases). V dropped 6 bases and J dropped 1 base, with 17 bases sitting between them. CDR3 length: 16 residues. Germline V gives CDR1 MNHEY, CDR2 SMNVEV (reference sequence). Here the CDR3 reads CASRSLRRAGTDTQYF. The DNA of the CDR3 is TGTGCCAGCAGATCCCTTCGGAGGGCTGGCACAGATACGCAGTATTTT.

The V call is TRBV5-4, the J call TRBJ1-6; TRBD1 is a possible D gene (5 bases). V lost 4 bases to trimming and J lost 6 bases, with 8 bases between them. Looked up from germline, CDR1 is SGHNT and CDR2 is YYREEE (reference sequence). CDR3 length: 13 amino acids. The CDR3 protein is CASSPDSNSPLHF. The DNA of the CDR3 is TGTGCCAGCAGCCCCGACAGTAATTCACCCCTCCACTTT. The whole variable domain, remainder taken from reference TRBV5-4 and TRBJ1-6, is ETGVTQSPTHLIKTRGQQVTLRCSSQSGHNTVSWYQQALGQGPQFIFQYYREEENGRGNFPPRFSGLQFPNYSSELNVNALELDDSALYLCASSPDSNSPLHFGNGTRLTVT.

The genes are TRBV28 and TRBJ2-3; D is unclear. CDR3 length: 13 residues. Trimming took 1 base from V and 8 from J, leaving 10 bases between them. CDR1 MDHEN and CDR2 SYDVKM come from the germline V gene. The chain's CDR3 is CASSLFPTGTQYF. The CDR3 bases are TGTGCCAGCAGTTTATTCCCGACGGGTACGCAGTATTTT.

The chain uses TRBV5-1 and TRBJ2-7; no clear D gene. The V gene lost 5 bases and the J gene lost 3 bases, with 9 bases spanning the gap. The CDR3 covers 12 residues. Germline CDR1 and CDR2: SGHRS and YFSETQ. CDR3 loop: CASSTDNYEQYF. The CDR3 DNA sequence: TGCGCCAGCAGTACAGACAACTACGAGCAGTACTTC.

This chain links TRBV25-1 with TRBJ2-7, with TRBD2 identical over 11 bases. The junction had 9 bases not matched to a gene; V was cut back by 10 bases and J by 7 bases. Germline V CDR1 and CDR2: MGHDK, SYGVNS. The CDR3 totals 13 residues. CDR3 DNA: TGTGCCACCCGGGGGACTAGCGGTAGTGAGCAGTACTTC. This gives the protein CATRGTSGSEQYF.

The chain has TRBV5-1 and TRBJ1-1; D not certain. The CDR3 consists of 13 residues. CDR1 and CDR2 (germline): SGHRS, YFSETQ. V was clipped by 0 bases and J by 4 bases, with 7 bases between them. The chain's CDR3 is CASSLVRGTEAFF. DNA of the CDR3: TGCGCCAGCAGCTTGGTGCGGGGCACTGAAGCTTTCTTT.

The genes are TRBV6-1 and TRBJ1-1; 8 bases are a match to TRBD1. Trimming at V came to 10 bases and at J to 1 base, leaving 5 bases not matched to a gene. Germline CDR1 MNHNS, CDR2 SASEGT. The length of the CDR3 is 13 residues. In DNA, the CDR3 is TGTGCCATCCGGACAGGGTCGAACACTGAAGCTTTCTTT. Translated, it gives CAIRTGSNTEAFF.

The chain combines TRBV4-1 with TRBJ1-3; unclear D gene. The CDR3 extends over 14 amino acids. The germline gives CDR1 MGHRA, CDR2 YSYEKL. V was cut by 4 bases and J by 2 bases, with 9 bases left in between. The CDR3 sequence is CASSLEFAGNTIYF. CDR3 nucleotides: TGCGCCAGCAGCCTTGAGTTTGCTGGAAACACCATATATTTT.

CDR3 bases: TGTGCCAGCAGTGAGGGGGGGCTCCTCGATGAGCAGTTCTTC. This codes for CASSEGGLLDEQFF. The rearrangement uses TRBV2 and TRBJ2-1, with D maybe TRBD2 (7 bases). Germline V CDR1 and CDR2: SNHLY, FYNNEI. This CDR3 has 14 amino acids. V lost 3 bases and J 8 bases, leaving 14 bases between the germline ends. Full variable domain (missing parts from reference TRBV2 and TRBJ2-1): EPEVTQTPSHQVTQMGQEVILRCVPISNHLYFYWYRQILGQKVEFLVSFYNNEISEKSEIFDDQFSVERPDGSNFTLKIRSTKLEDSAMYFCASSEGGLLDEQFFGPGTRLTVL.

This clone was recorded only once. This rearrangement joins TRBV6-5 to TRBJ1-1; D remains unclear. The CDR3 runs 15 residues. In germline, CDR1 is MNHEY, CDR2 SVGAGI. Deletions cut 8 bases from V and 0 bases from J, with 16 bases between. This chain's CDR3 is CASGRPRSMNTEAFF. In nucleotides, the CDR3 is TGTGCCAGCGGGAGGCCCCGCTCTATGAACACTGAAGCTTTCTTT.

The rearrangement links TRBV7-9 to TRBJ1-5, with a possible D match to TRBD1 (6 bases). CDR3 length equals 14 residues. Per the germline V gene, CDR1 is SEHNR and CDR2 is FQNEAQ (reference sequence). V was cut by 6 bases and J by 5 bases, with 14 bases left in between. The CDR3 coding sequence is TGTGCCAGCAGTACCAGGGGTTACGATCAGCCCCAGCATTTT. This encodes CASSTRGYDQPQHF.

The rearrangement joins TRBV4-1 to TRBJ2-3; 7 bases line up with TRBD2. V gave up 1 base and J gave up 3 bases; unmatched junction bases: 4. Looked up from germline, CDR1 is MGHRA and CDR2 is YSYEKL. This CDR3 contains 15 residues. Written as DNA, the CDR3 is TGCGCCAGCAGCCAAGTGGCGGGGGATACAGATACGCAGTATTTT. It codes for CASSQVAGDTDTQYF.

This clone was seen ten or more times. This sequence joins TRBV7-9 and TRBJ1-1; TRBD1 matches at 9 bases. This CDR3 comprises 15 residues. Germline CDR1 and CDR2: SEHNR and FQNEAQ (reference sequence). V lost 5 bases and J lost 6; bases outside the gene matches: 10. The CDR3, as DNA: TGTGCCAGCAGCCAGATACAGGGGGCAGTTTCTGAAGCTTTCTTT. It specifies CASSQIQGAVSEAFF.